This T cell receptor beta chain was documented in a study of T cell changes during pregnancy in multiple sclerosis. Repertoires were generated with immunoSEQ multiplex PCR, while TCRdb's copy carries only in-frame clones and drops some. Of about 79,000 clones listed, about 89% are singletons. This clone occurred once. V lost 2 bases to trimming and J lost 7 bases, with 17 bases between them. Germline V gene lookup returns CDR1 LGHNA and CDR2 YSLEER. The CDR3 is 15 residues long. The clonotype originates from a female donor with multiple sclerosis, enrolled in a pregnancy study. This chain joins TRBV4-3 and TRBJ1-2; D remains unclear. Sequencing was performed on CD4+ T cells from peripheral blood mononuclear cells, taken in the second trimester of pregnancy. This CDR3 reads CASSQRPDGGFGYTF. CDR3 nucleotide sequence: TGCGCCAGCAGCCAAAGACCTGACGGAGGTTTTGGCTACACCTTC.